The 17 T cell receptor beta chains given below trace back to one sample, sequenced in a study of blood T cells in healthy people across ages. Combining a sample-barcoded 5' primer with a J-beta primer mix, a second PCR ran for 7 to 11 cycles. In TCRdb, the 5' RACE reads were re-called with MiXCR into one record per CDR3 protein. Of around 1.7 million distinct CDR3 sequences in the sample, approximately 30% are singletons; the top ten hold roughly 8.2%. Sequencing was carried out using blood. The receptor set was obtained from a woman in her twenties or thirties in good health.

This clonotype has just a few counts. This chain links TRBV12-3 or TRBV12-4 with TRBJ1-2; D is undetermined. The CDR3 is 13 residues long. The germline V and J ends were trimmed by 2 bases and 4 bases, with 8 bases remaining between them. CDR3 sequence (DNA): TGTGCCAGCAGTTTAAGGCCCCTCTATGGCTACACCTTC. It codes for CASSLRPLYGYTF.

CDR3 DNA sequence: TGTGCCAGCACAACCGCGGGGGGAACAGATACGCAGTATTTT. It specifies CASTTAGGTDTQYF. V is TRBV6-5 and J is TRBJ2-3, with 8 bases matching TRBD2. The V gene's germline CDR1 is MNHEY and CDR2 SVGAGI. V lost 7 bases to trimming and J lost 3 bases; unmatched junction nucleotides: 6. The CDR3 contains 14 residues.

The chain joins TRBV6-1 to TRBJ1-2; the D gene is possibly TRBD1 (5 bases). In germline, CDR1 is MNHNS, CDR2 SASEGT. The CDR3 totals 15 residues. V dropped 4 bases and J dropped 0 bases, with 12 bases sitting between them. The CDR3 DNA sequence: TGTGCCAGCAGTGCTGACGGGGGTACTAACTATGGCTACACCTTC. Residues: CASSADGGTNYGYTF.

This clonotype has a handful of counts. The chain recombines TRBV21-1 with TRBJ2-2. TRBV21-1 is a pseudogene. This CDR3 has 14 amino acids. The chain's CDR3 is CASSTRSNTGELFF. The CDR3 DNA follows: TGTGCCAGCAGCACACGATCCAACACCGGGGAGCTGTTTTTT.

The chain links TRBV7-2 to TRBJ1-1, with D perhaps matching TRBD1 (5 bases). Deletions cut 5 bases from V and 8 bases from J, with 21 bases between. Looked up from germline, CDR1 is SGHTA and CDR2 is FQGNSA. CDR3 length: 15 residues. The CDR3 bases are TGTGCCAGCAGCCCCACCTCCCGGGGCGGTCGGGAAGCTTTCTTT. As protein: CASSPTSRGGREAFF.

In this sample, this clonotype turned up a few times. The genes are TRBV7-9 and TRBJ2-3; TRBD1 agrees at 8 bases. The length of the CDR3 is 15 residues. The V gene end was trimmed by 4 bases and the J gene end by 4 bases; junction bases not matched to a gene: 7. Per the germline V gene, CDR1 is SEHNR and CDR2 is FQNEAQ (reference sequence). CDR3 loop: CASSWDRLAADTQYF. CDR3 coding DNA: TGTGCCAGCAGCTGGGACAGGCTCGCCGCAGATACGCAGTATTTT.

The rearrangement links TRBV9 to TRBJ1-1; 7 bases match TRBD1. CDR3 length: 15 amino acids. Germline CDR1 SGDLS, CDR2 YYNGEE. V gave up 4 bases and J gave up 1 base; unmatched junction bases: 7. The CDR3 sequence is CASSSGGNKNTEAFF. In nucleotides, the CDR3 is TGTGCCAGCAGCTCAGGGGGGAATAAGAACACTGAAGCTTTCTTT.

CDR3 DNA: TGTGCCAGCAGCCAGTTACTCGGGGGGGGTACCGGGGAGCTGTTTTTT. It specifies CASSQLLGGGTGELFF. The V and J genes are TRBV4-2 and TRBJ2-2, with 8 bases fitting TRBD2. Germline CDR1 reads LGHNA; CDR2 reads YNFKEQ. The CDR3 is made up of 16 amino acids. V was pared by 3 bases and J by 5 bases, with 8 bases of the junction left unmatched.

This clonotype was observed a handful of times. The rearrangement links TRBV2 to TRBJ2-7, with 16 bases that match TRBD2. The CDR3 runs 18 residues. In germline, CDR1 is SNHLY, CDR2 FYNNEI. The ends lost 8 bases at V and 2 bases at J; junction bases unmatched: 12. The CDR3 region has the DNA TGTGCCAGCCTATTTCCCGGGACTAGCGGGAGGGCCACCTACGAGCAGTACTTC. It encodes CASLFPGTSGRATYEQYF.

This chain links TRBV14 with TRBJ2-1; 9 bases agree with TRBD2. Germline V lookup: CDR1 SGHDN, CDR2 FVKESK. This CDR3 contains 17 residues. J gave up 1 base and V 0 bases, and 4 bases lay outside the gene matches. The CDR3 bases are TGTGCCAGCAGCCAAGACGGGGCGGGAGGGTCCTACAATGAGCAGTTCTTC. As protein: CASSQDGAGGSYNEQFF.

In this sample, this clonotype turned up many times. In nucleotides, the CDR3 is TGTGCCAGCAGTGAATGGGGGGGCTCCTACAATGAGCAGTTCTTC. This translates into CASSEWGGSYNEQFF. V gene TRBV6-1 combines with J gene TRBJ2-1; 7 bases are a match to TRBD2. The CDR3 runs to 15 residues. V was clipped by 2 bases and J by 0 bases; unmatched bases: 1. Looked up from germline, CDR1 is MNHNS and CDR2 is SASEGT.

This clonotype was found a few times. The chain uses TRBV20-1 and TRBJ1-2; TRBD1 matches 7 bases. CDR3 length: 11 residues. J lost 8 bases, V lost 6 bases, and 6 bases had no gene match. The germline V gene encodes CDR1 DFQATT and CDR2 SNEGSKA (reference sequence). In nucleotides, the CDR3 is TGCAGTGCCGAACAGGGGAACGGCTACACCTTC. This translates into CSAEQGNGYTF.

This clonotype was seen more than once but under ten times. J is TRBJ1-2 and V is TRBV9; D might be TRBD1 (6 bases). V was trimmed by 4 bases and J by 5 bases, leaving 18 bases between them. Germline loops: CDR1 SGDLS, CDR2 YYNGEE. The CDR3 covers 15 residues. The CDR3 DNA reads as TGTGCCAGCAGCCCACAGCTACAGGGCTGGTATGGCTACACCTTC. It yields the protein CASSPQLQGWYGYTF.

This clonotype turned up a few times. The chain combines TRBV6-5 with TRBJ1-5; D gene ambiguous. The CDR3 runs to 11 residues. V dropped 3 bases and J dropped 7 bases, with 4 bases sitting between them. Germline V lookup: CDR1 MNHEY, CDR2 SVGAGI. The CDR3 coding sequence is TGTGCCAGCAGTTATGTCCAGCCCCAGCATTTT. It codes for CASSYVQPQHF.

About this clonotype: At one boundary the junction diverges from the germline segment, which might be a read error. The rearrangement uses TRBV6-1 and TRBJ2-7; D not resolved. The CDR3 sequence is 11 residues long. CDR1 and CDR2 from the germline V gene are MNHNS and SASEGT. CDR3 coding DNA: TGTGCCAGCTGTGATCTTTACGAGCAGTACTTC. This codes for CASCDLYEQYF.

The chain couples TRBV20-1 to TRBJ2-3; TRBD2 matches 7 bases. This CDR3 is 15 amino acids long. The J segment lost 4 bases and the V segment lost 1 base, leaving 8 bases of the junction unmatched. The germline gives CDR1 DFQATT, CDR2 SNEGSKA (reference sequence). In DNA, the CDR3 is TGCAGTGCTAGAGCCGCGGGGGATGTTCCAGATACGCAGTATTTT. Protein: CSARAAGDVPDTQYF.

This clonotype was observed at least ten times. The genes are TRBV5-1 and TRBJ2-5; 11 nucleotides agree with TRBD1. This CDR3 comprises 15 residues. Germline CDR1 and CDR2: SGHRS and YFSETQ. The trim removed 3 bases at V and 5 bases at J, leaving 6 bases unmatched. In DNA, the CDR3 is TGCGCCAGCAGCTCCCACGGACAGGGGGCGGAGACCCAGTACTTC. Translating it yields CASSSHGQGAETQYF.